This T cell receptor (beta chain) was sequenced during a study of molecular identifiers for immune sequencing clone quantification. The CDR3 has 15 amino acids. Germline V gives CDR1 LNHDA, CDR2 SQIVND (reference sequence). Trimming cost V 7 bases and J 0 bases; bases outside gene matches: 5. This clonotype was seen only a few times. Investigators produced naive CD8 libraries from about 21,000 to 970,000 sorted cells, drawing on 10%, 30% or 50% RNA. The bulk TCR libraries were made with methods described before and with listed TCR primers. TCRdb used MiXCR to reprocess the PCR reads, holding one entry per CDR3 protein. The repertoire holds under 11,000 distinct CDR3 sequences, 20% to 25% seen once, with 1.5% in the top ten.

Sequenced: naive CD8+ T cells from blood, with Jurkat cell RNA spiked in. Sample subset: FACS-sorted CD8+CD4-CCR7+CD45RA+ naive T cells. The rearrangement joins TRBV19 to TRBJ2-7; TRBD1 matches 11 bases. The sequence came from a human donor in good health. Some libraries in this study had Jurkat cell RNA spiked in. CDR3 sequence: CASTPGTGGSYEQYF. DNA of the CDR3: TGTGCCAGTACCCCCGGGACAGGGGGCTCCTACGAGCAGTACTTC. The full variable domain, rest sourced from reference TRBV19 and TRBJ2-7, is DGGITQSPKYLFRKEGQNVTLSCEQNLNHDAMYWYRQDPGQGLRLIYYSQIVNDFQKGDIAEGYSVSREKKESFPLTVTSAQKNPTAFYLCASTPGTGGSYEQYFGPGTRLTVT.